These 27 T cell receptor beta chains were all obtained from the same sample, sequenced in a study of beta chain features in type 1 diabetes. TCRB transcripts that were expressed got sequenced, as all of the isolated RNA had been reverse transcribed. TCRdb keeps only in-frame clones here, not all; method: immunoSEQ multiplex PCR. The repertoire includes 400,000 to 600,000 clones, 30% of them detected once, and 0.05% to 0.065% sits in the top ten. Material: naive CD4+ T cells from blood. These receptors were taken from a man between 18 and 35 years old in good health.

The chain is built from TRBV7-2 and TRBJ2-5; tentatively, D is TRBD2 (6 bases). Trimming pared 6 bases from V and 5 bases from J, leaving 16 bases between. Germline lookup yields CDR1 SGHTA and CDR2 FQGNSA. The CDR3 runs 14 residues. CDR3 nucleotide sequence: TGTGCCAGCAGATATAGGGCGGGGATGGAGACCCAGTACTTC. It is translated as CASRYRAGMETQYF.

The genes are TRBV15 and TRBJ2-3, with no clear D. The CDR3 loop spans 12 amino acids. Per the germline V gene, CDR1 is LNHNV and CDR2 is YYDKDF (reference sequence). The V and J ends lost 1 base and 2 bases respectively, with 1 base between them. The CDR3 bases are TGTGCCACCAGCAGAGCCACAGATACGCAGTATTTT. Translating it yields CATSRATDTQYF.

This clone has just a few counts. The J gene is TRBJ2-4, the V gene TRBV5-6; the match to TRBD2 covers 9 bases. Germline CDR1 and CDR2: SGHDT and YYEEEE. The CDR3 has 19 amino acids. Germline trimming cut 3 bases from V and 0 bases from J; bases unmatched to any gene: 13. CDR3 DNA sequence: TGTGCCAGCAGCTGGCGGGAGGGAAGCGGGAGACTAGCCAAAAACATTCAGTACTTC. Its translation is CASSWREGSGRLAKNIQYF.

This clone was detected only a few times. The rearrangement joins TRBV7-2 to TRBJ2-7; D unclear. The CDR3 contains 14 residues. V lost 5 bases and J lost 2, with 13 bases in between. Germline V gene sequence: CDR1 SGHTA, CDR2 FQGNSA. DNA for the CDR3: TGTGCCAGCAGCAAGGACGGCAACCCCTACGAGCAGTACTTC. Protein product: CASSKDGNPYEQYF.

V gene TRBV29-1 combines with J gene TRBJ2-1; TRBD2 agrees at 8 bases. The V and J ends lost 5 bases and 7 bases, in that order; junction bases with no gene match: 13. The CDR3 length is 15 residues. From germline, CDR1 is SQVTM and CDR2 ANQGSEA. Written as DNA, the CDR3 is TGCAGCGTTTCAGCGGGAGAAAATATAAGGAATGAGCAGTTCTTC. Residues: CSVSAGENIRNEQFF.

This clone was seen only a few times. CDR3: CAWSVIRGPTYEQYF. The DNA for the CDR3 is TGTGCCTGGAGTGTAATACGGGGTCCTACCTACGAGCAGTACTTC. The J gene is TRBJ2-7, the V gene TRBV30, with D tentatively TRBD2 (5 bases). Per the germline V gene, CDR1 is GTSNPN and CDR2 is SVGIG (reference sequence). Trimming stripped 0 bases from V and 2 bases from J, with 14 bases between. The CDR3 loop spans 15 amino acids.

V usage is TRBV28 and J usage is TRBJ2-1; 8 bases agree with TRBD1. The germline gives CDR1 MDHEN, CDR2 SYDVKM. With 5 bases clipped from V and 4 bases from J, the junction kept 7 bases outside the gene matches. The length of the CDR3 is 15 residues. The CDR3 spells CASSVLGQGYNEQFF. CDR3 DNA sequence: TGTGCCAGCAGTGTTTTAGGACAGGGATACAATGAGCAGTTCTTC.

This clone was counted between two and nine times. CDR3 in DNA: TGTGCCATCAGTGAACTAGCTGCCTACGAGCAGTACTTC. Amino acids: CAISELAAYEQYF. The chain couples TRBV10-3 to TRBJ2-7; tentative D call: TRBD2 (6 bases). Trimming stripped 3 bases from V and 2 bases from J, with 8 bases between. In germline, CDR1 is ENHRY, CDR2 SYGVKD. The length of the CDR3 is 13 residues.

This rearrangement joins TRBV29-1 to TRBJ1-1; 9 positions agree with TRBD1. From germline, CDR1 is SQVTM and CDR2 ANQGSEA. The CDR3 has 12 amino acids. CDR3 residues: CRGDRDGTEAFF. The CDR3 DNA follows: TGCAGAGGGGACAGGGATGGAACTGAAGCTTTCTTT.

This clone was counted a few times. The gene calls are TRBV29-1 and TRBJ2-1; 9 bases are a match to TRBD2. Trimming at V came to 7 bases and at J to 6 bases, leaving 10 bases not matched to a gene. This CDR3 has 14 amino acids. CDR1 SQVTM and CDR2 ANQGSEA come from the germline V gene. The CDR3 sequence: CSAERGRAGNEQFF. The CDR3 nucleotides are TGCAGCGCCGAACGCGGGAGGGCCGGCAATGAGCAGTTCTTC.

This clone has a single count. The chain recombines TRBV7-8 with TRBJ2-6, with D uncertain. The V gene lost 5 bases and the J gene lost 5 bases, with 10 bases spanning the gap. From germline, CDR1 is SGHVS and CDR2 FQNEAQ. The CDR3 covers 14 residues. The CDR3 spells CASSPVRRANVLTF. The CDR3 DNA is TGTGCCAGCAGCCCCGTAAGGAGGGCCAACGTCCTGACTTTC.

This rearrangement joins TRBV2 to TRBJ2-1, with TRBD2 matching over 12 bases. The CDR3 spans 14 residues. V was pared by 9 bases and J by 9 bases, with 9 bases of the junction left unmatched. Germline CDR1 and CDR2: SNHLY and FYNNEI. The CDR3 DNA is TGTGCCAGAGGCCGACTAGCGGGAGTGGCTGAGCAGTTCTTC. Its translation: CARGRLAGVAEQFF.

Only a few counts were recorded for this clone. This chain uses TRBV29-1 with TRBJ2-1; D is unresolved. The CDR3 is 11 amino acids. Trimming removed 4 bases at V and 8 bases at J, with 9 bases between. Germline V gives CDR1 SQVTM, CDR2 ANQGSEA. The CDR3: CSVAPQDEQFF. The CDR3, as DNA: TGCAGCGTTGCCCCCCAGGATGAGCAGTTCTTC.

Only a few counts were recorded for this clone. The chain joins TRBV29-1 to TRBJ1-1; TRBD1 matches 7 bases. Germline trimming cut 4 bases from V and 6 bases from J; bases unmatched to any gene: 8. Germline loops: CDR1 SQVTM, CDR2 ANQGSEA. The CDR3 runs to 13 residues. CDR3 region: CSVADRDHPEAFF. The CDR3, as DNA: TGCAGCGTTGCCGACAGGGATCACCCTGAAGCTTTCTTT.

The chain links TRBV7-3 to TRBJ2-5; D is uncertain. This CDR3 is 13 amino acids long. The germline gives CDR1 SGHTA, CDR2 FQGTGA. V was cut by 5 bases and J by 2 bases, with 9 bases left in between. The CDR3 coding sequence is TGTGCCAGCAGCCGACGGGTACAAGAGACCCAGTACTTC. Translated: CASSRRVQETQYF.

This clone has more than one count but fewer than ten. This chain connects TRBV6-5 to TRBJ1-4; no clear D gene. The length of the CDR3 is 15 residues. The V end lost 0 bases, the J end lost 10 bases, and 15 bases lay between the germline ends. Per germline, CDR1 MNHEY and CDR2 SVGAGI. Here the CDR3 DNA reads TGTGCCAGCAGTTACTCGAATCAAAAGGCGGCAAAACTGTTTTTT. It encodes CASSYSNQKAAKLFF.

The table lists this clone with a few counts. This chain joins TRBV29-1 and TRBJ2-2; D unclear. The V end lost 5 bases, the J end lost 4 bases, and 11 bases lay between the germline ends. This CDR3 comprises 13 residues. Germline CDR1 is SQVTM and CDR2 is ANQGSEA. The CDR3 coding sequence is TGCAGCGTTTCCCCTCTCACCACCGGGGAGCTGTTTTTT. Amino acid sequence: CSVSPLTTGELFF.

In its sample, this clone was seen a few times. The CDR3: CATSRGEGAGANVLTF. The CDR3 nucleotides read TGTGCCACCAGCAGAGGAGAGGGGGCTGGGGCCAACGTCCTGACTTTC. The rearrangement uses TRBV15 and TRBJ2-6; D might be TRBD1 (6 bases). Per the germline V gene, CDR1 is LNHNV and CDR2 is YYDKDF (reference sequence). This CDR3 is built from 16 residues. V lost 1 base, J lost 2 bases, and 9 bases lay in between.

Only a few counts were recorded for this clone. The V and J genes are TRBV7-2 and TRBJ2-1; D could derive from TRBD1 or TRBD2 (5 bases each). V was pared by 1 base and J by 7 bases, with 8 bases between. The CDR3 spans 13 residues. Looked up from germline, CDR1 is SGHTA and CDR2 is FQGNSA. CDR3 sequence (DNA): TGTGCCAGCAGCTTAGAATGGGGGAATGAGCAGTTCTTC. It is translated as CASSLEWGNEQFF.

The chain carries TRBV9 and TRBJ2-3, with D perhaps matching TRBD2 (6 bases). V lost 0 bases to trimming and J lost 2 bases, with 13 bases between them. This CDR3 is built from 16 residues. Per the germline V gene, CDR1 is SGDLS and CDR2 is YYNGEE. The CDR3 coding sequence is TGTGCCAGCAGCGTAGATTCGGCGGGATCCACAGATACGCAGTATTTT. It specifies CASSVDSAGSTDTQYF. The variable domain in full, completed from reference TRBV9 and TRBJ2-3, reads DSGVTQTPKHLITATGQRVTLRCSPRSGDLSVYWYQQSLDQGLQFLIQYYNGEERAKGNILERFSAQQFPDLHSELNLSSLELGDSALYFCASSVDSAGSTDTQYFGPGTRLTVL.

V usage is TRBV2 and J usage is TRBJ2-1, with 9 bases aligning to TRBD2. Germline V gives CDR1 SNHLY, CDR2 FYNNEI. The ends lost 3 bases at V and 12 bases at J; junction bases unmatched: 9. The CDR3 has 14 residues. The CDR3 loop reads CASSETSGGGGQFF. CDR3 in DNA: TGTGCCAGCAGTGAGACTAGCGGCGGTGGGGGGCAGTTCTTC.

This sequence joins TRBV10-3 and TRBJ2-7, with TRBD2 matching over 12 bases. Per germline, CDR1 ENHRY and CDR2 SYGVKD. J gave up 2 bases and V 4 bases, and 3 bases lay outside the gene matches. This CDR3 has 15 amino acids. The CDR3 nucleotides are TGTGCCATCAGTGGGGGGACTAGCGGGCCCTACGAGCAGTACTTC. Protein: CAISGGTSGPYEQYF.

This clone was seen a handful of times. J is TRBJ2-5 and V is TRBV4-1; possibly TRBD2 for D (6 bases). CDR1 is MGHRA, CDR2 YSYEKL, per germline. V was shortened by 1 base and J by 7 bases, with 10 bases between the two germline ends. The CDR3 has 13 residues. In DNA form, the CDR3 reads TGCGCCAGCAGCCAAGGAATGGGGGGGACCCAGTACTTC. This encodes CASSQGMGGTQYF.

The chain joins TRBV15 to TRBJ1-1, with unresolved D. Trimming pared 3 bases from V and 2 bases from J, leaving 10 bases between. Germline V gene lookup returns CDR1 LNHNV and CDR2 YYDKDF (reference sequence). CDR3 length: 14 residues. The CDR3, as DNA: TGTGCCACCAGCAGCTTGACAAGTAACACTGAAGCTTTCTTT. Translating it yields CATSSLTSNTEAFF.

This clone was seen a handful of times. The sample carries other DNA sequences with the same CDR3. This CDR3 is CSVESGEETQYF. The CDR3 DNA sequence: TGCAGCGTTGAATCTGGAGAAGAGACCCAGTACTTC. The V and J genes are TRBV29-1 and TRBJ2-5; no firm D call. The CDR3 contains 12 residues. The V and J ends lost 2 bases and 3 bases respectively, with 7 bases between them. Germline V CDR1 and CDR2: SQVTM, ANQGSEA.

The chain uses TRBV7-2 and TRBJ2-5; TRBD2 agrees at 7 bases. The CDR3 runs 15 residues. CDR1 and CDR2 (germline): SGHTA, FQGNSA. After removal of 1 base from V and 5 bases from J, the junction contained 7 bases not matched to a gene. DNA of the CDR3: TGTGCCAGCAGCTTAGATGGGAGGGGAAGGGAGACCCAGTACTTC. Translated: CASSLDGRGRETQYF.

This chain joins TRBV5-1 and TRBJ2-7; the D is unclear. Germline lookup yields CDR1 SGHRS and CDR2 YFSETQ. The CDR3 totals 13 residues. Trimming shortened V by 0 bases and J by 2 bases, and 6 bases separated the two germline ends. The DNA of the CDR3 is TGCGCCAGCAGCTTGGGGAGCGCCTACGAGCAGTACTTC. This gives the protein CASSLGSAYEQYF.